This T cell receptor (beta chain) was documented in a study of blood T cell repertoires in COVID-19. Study details: Spain, Italy and the United States supplied samples that represented acute and convalescent COVID-19.

Sequencing used immunoSEQ multiplex PCR; TCRdb keeps in-frame clones, though not all of them. The table has 55,000 to 75,000 clones, about 81% seen once. Germline trimming cut 1 base from V and 4 bases from J; bases unmatched to any gene: 5. This CDR3 is 15 amino acids long. Germline CDR1 KGHSH, CDR2 LQKENI. In its sample, this clone was seen once. What was sequenced was peripheral blood. The genes are TRBV18 and TRBJ2-7, with TRBD1 matching 9 bases. The clonotype comes from a man older than 75 with acute or convalescent COVID-19. CDR3 nucleotide sequence: TGTGCCAGCTCACCACGGACAGGGGCGGGGTACGAGCAGTACTTC. As protein: CASSPRTGAGYEQYF.